The 15 T cell receptor beta chains given below trace back to one sample, sequenced in a study of T-cell reconstitution after alpha-beta-depleted transplantation in children. This sample's TCRbeta library carried unique molecular identifier barcodes. TCRdb processed the PCR reads anew with MiXCR; each CDR3 protein has one entry. This sample yields more than 450,000 distinct CDR3 sequences, of which approximately 16% are seen a single time; approximately 3% belongs to the top ten. The sample in question was PBMCs from the stem cell graft donor, obtained from the stem cell graft. The source is a human donor who donated a stem cell graft to a child with acute lymphoblastic leukemia.

V is TRBV6-1 and J is TRBJ2-7, with 8 nucleotides matching TRBD1. This CDR3 has 15 amino acids. CDR1 and CDR2 from the germline V gene are MNHNS and SASEGT. With V trimmed by 5 bases and J by 2 bases, 8 bases remained unmatched. The CDR3 loop is CASSKDRAGPYEQYF. CDR3 nucleotide sequence: TGTGCCAGCAGTAAGGACAGGGCAGGGCCCTACGAGCAGTACTTC.

The CDR3 reads CASSLWTGVAANEQFF. For the CDR3, the DNA is TGTGCCAGCAGCTTATGGACGGGAGTAGCGGCCAATGAGCAGTTCTTC. The chain joins TRBV7-9 to TRBJ2-1; the D gene is possibly TRBD2 (6 bases). The germline V gene encodes CDR1 SEHNR and CDR2 FQNEAQ (reference sequence). Trimming left V 2 bases short and J 6 bases short, with 17 bases between. There are 16 residues in the CDR3. Full variable domain (rest looked up from reference TRBV7-9 and TRBJ2-1): DTGVSQNPRHKITKRGQNVTFRCDPISEHNRLYWYRQTLGQGPEFLTYFQNEAQLEKSRLLSDRFSAERPKGSFSTLEIQRTEQGDSAMYLCASSLWTGVAANEQFFGPGTRLTVL.

J is TRBJ2-7 and V is TRBV5-1; no definite D call. Germline V gene data show CDR1 as SGHRS and CDR2 as YFSETQ. The CDR3 is 13 amino acids. V gave up 6 bases and J gave up 3 bases, with 13 bases separating them. CDR3 amino acids: CASTNLANYEQYF. The DNA for the CDR3 is TGCGCCAGCACCAACCTTGCTAACTACGAGCAGTACTTC.

The rearrangement links TRBV27 to TRBJ1-5; 7 nucleotides line up with TRBD1. Germline assignment: CDR1 MNHEY and CDR2 SMNVEV (reference sequence). V gave up 4 bases and J gave up 2 bases; unmatched junction bases: 5. There are 15 residues in the CDR3. CDR3 sequence: CASSYRGGGNQPQHF. The CDR3 DNA is TGTGCCAGCAGTTACAGGGGAGGGGGCAATCAGCCCCAGCATTTT.

This clonotype was seen more than once but under ten times. The chain is built from TRBV29-1 and TRBJ1-1, with D maybe TRBD1 (5 bases). V lost 7 bases and J lost 6, with 15 bases in between. There are 12 residues in the CDR3. Germline loops: CDR1 SQVTM, CDR2 ANQGSEA. The CDR3 DNA reads TGCAGCGCCGTGTCAGGGTTCGCTGAAGCTTTCTTT. This sequence encodes CSAVSGFAEAFF.

The rearrangement links TRBV7-2 to TRBJ2-1; 8 bases line up with TRBD2. CDR3 size: 12 residues. J gave up 12 bases and V 1 base, and 2 bases lay outside the gene matches. CDR1 and CDR2 (germline): SGHTA, FQGNSA. The CDR3, as DNA: TGTGCCAGCAGCTTAGTCGGGGGGGGGCAGTTCTTC. It translates to CASSLVGGGQFF.

Only a few counts were recorded for this clonotype. The V gene is TRBV7-3, the J gene TRBJ2-1; 9 nucleotides match TRBD2. The CDR3 sequence is 16 residues long. CDR1 and CDR2 from the germline V gene are SGHTA and FQGTGA. V was clipped by 1 base and J by 9 bases; unmatched bases: 10. This chain's CDR3 is CASSLIAPSGKVEQFF. CDR3 nucleotides: TGTGCCAGCAGCTTAATAGCGCCTAGCGGGAAGGTTGAGCAGTTCTTC.

This chain joins TRBV12-3 or TRBV12-4 and TRBJ2-3; TRBD1 matches at 8 bases. The CDR3 totals 15 residues. Germline trimming cut 7 bases from V and 1 base from J; bases unmatched to any gene: 7. CDR3 region: CASTLGTGRTDTQYF. In DNA form, the CDR3 reads TGTGCCAGCACCCTCGGGACAGGACGCACAGATACGCAGTATTTT.

This clonotype has just a few counts. This chain links TRBV6-5 with TRBJ2-7; D not resolved. The CDR3 sequence is 15 residues long. V lost 0 bases and J 2 bases, leaving 11 bases between the germline ends. Looked up from germline, CDR1 is MNHEY and CDR2 is SVGAGI. The CDR3 here is CASSYSVTSTYEQYF. The CDR3 bases are TGTGCCAGCAGTTACTCCGTGACATCCACCTACGAGCAGTACTTC.

This clonotype occurred a few times. As DNA, the CDR3 is TGCAGCCCGGGACAGGGCGGCGTGACCCAGTACTTC. Translating gives CSPGQGGVTQYF. V gene TRBV20-1 combines with J gene TRBJ2-5; 9 nucleotides match TRBD1. Germline V gene lookup returns CDR1 DFQATT and CDR2 SNEGSKA (reference sequence). CDR3 size: 12 residues.

The J gene is TRBJ2-1, the V gene TRBV20-1, with D hard to call. The CDR3 sequence is 9 residues long. Trimming removed 8 bases at V and 10 bases at J, with 9 bases between. Looked up from germline, CDR1 is DFQATT and CDR2 is SNEGSKA (reference sequence). CDR3 region: CSTRQEQFF. In nucleotides, the CDR3 is TGCAGTACCCGCCAGGAGCAGTTCTTC.

This clonotype has only a few counts. The J gene is TRBJ1-2, the V gene TRBV20-1; 9 bases match TRBD1. CDR1 and CDR2 (germline): DFQATT, SNEGSKA (reference sequence). The CDR3 has 16 amino acids. This CDR3 reads CSQTHGTGTRMGGYTF. The CDR3 DNA reads as TGCAGCCAAACCCACGGGACAGGGACTAGAATGGGCGGCTACACCTTC.

In this sample, this clonotype turned up a few times. The chain uses TRBV12-3 or TRBV12-4 and TRBJ2-2; 7 bases match TRBD2. V trimming: 5 bases; J trimming: 0 bases; junction bases outside the gene matches: 3. The CDR3 consists of 15 residues. This CDR3 reads CASSSGTSNTGELFF. CDR3 nucleotides: TGTGCCAGCAGTAGCGGGACGTCGAACACCGGGGAGCTGTTTTTT.

This chain connects TRBV20-1 to TRBJ1-2; D not certain. From germline, CDR1 is DFQATT and CDR2 SNEGSKA (reference sequence). V shed 6 bases and J shed 0 bases, with 11 bases lying between them. This CDR3 is 13 amino acids long. The CDR3 reads CSARQVANYGYTF. For the CDR3, the DNA is TGCAGTGCACGCCAGGTGGCTAACTATGGCTACACCTTC.

This chain connects TRBV9 to TRBJ1-4, with 7 nucleotides matching TRBD1. The CDR3 covers 15 residues. After removal of 1 base from V and 7 bases from J, the junction contained 7 bases not matched to a gene. Germline CDR1 reads SGDLS; CDR2 reads YYNGEE. The CDR3 protein is CASSVQGGVREKLFF. Written as DNA, the CDR3 is TGTGCCAGCAGCGTACAGGGGGGAGTTCGTGAAAAACTGTTTTTT. Based on the CDR3 plus reference TRBV9 and TRBJ1-4, the full variable domain is DSGVTQTPKHLITATGQRVTLRCSPRSGDLSVYWYQQSLDQGLQFLIQYYNGEERAKGNILERFSAQQFPDLHSELNLSSLELGDSALYFCASSVQGGVREKLFFGSGTQLSVL.